These T cell receptor beta chains were read from a single sample in a study of Tregs in tolerant kidney transplant recipients. The assay was immunoSEQ multiplex PCR, and TCRdb's table has in-frame clones only and misses some. This table has about 110,000 clones, around 87% appearing once. Sequencing was performed on CD4+ T cells from blood, taken before the transplant. Receptor source: a human donor who received a combined kidney and bone marrow transplant. CDR3s include the opening cysteine and the closing phenylalanine or tryptophan. D genes are given only for firm matches. The size entry is marked missing in some rows and otherwise reads once, few, many or a size class.

CDR3aa: CASSAMTGYLQPQHF; CDR3nt: TGTGCCAGCAGTGCCATGACAGGGTATCTTCAGCCCCAGCATTTT; abundance: .; d_gene: TRBD1; j_gene: TRBJ1-5; v_gene: TRBV6-1
CDR3aa: CASSQGPTGDGYTF; CDR3nt: TGTGCCAGCAGCCAAGGACCGACAGGGGATGGCTACACCTTC; abundance: .; d_gene: TRBD1; j_gene: TRBJ1-2; v_gene: TRBV4-2
CDR3aa: CASSLGIRQGGNTEAFF; CDR3nt: TGTGCCAGCAGCTTAGGAATTCGACAGGGGGGAAACACTGAAGCTTTCTTT; abundance: .; d_gene: TRBD1; j_gene: TRBJ1-1; v_gene: TRBV7-8
CDR3aa: CSAEAGGEKLFF; CDR3nt: TGCAGCGCAGAAGCCGGGGGAGAAAAACTGTTTTTT; abundance: .; d_gene: .; j_gene: TRBJ1-4; v_gene: TRBV29-1
CDR3aa: CASSPDYLSTDTQYF; CDR3nt: TGTGCCAGCAGCCCAGACTACCTGAGCACAGATACGCAGTATTTT; abundance: .; d_gene: .; j_gene: TRBJ2-3; v_gene: TRBV7-2
CDR3aa: CASAYLSTAYNSPLHF; CDR3nt: TGTGCCAGCGCCTACCTAAGTACAGCCTATAATTCACCCCTCCACTTT; abundance: once; d_gene: .; j_gene: TRBJ1-6; v_gene: TRBV18
CDR3aa: CAWSRRGTSTDTQYF; CDR3nt: TGTGCCTGGTCGCGGCGGGGGACTAGCACAGATACGCAGTATTTT; abundance: once; d_gene: TRBD2; j_gene: TRBJ2-3; v_gene: TRBV30
CDR3aa: CASSIRLDQPQHF; CDR3nt: TGTGCCAGTAGTATCAGATTGGATCAGCCCCAGCATTTT; abundance: .; d_gene: .; j_gene: TRBJ1-5; v_gene: TRBV19
CDR3aa: CASSQVTGAGWSTEAFF; CDR3nt: TGCGCCAGCAGCCAAGTTACAGGGGCGGGATGGAGCACTGAAGCTTTCTTT; abundance: .; d_gene: TRBD1; j_gene: TRBJ1-1; v_gene: TRBV4-3
CDR3aa: CASSVGLAGLQETQYF; CDR3nt: TGTGCCAGCAGCGTGGGACTAGCGGGGCTCCAAGAGACCCAGTACTTC; abundance: .; d_gene: TRBD2; j_gene: TRBJ2-5; v_gene: TRBV9
CDR3aa: CASRETGWNEQYF; CDR3nt: TGTGCCAGCAGGGAGACAGGTTGGAACGAGCAGTACTTC; abundance: .; d_gene: .; j_gene: TRBJ2-7; v_gene: TRBV6-1
CDR3aa: CASSLAPGQINQPQHF; CDR3nt: TGCGCCAGCAGCTTGGCGCCGGGACAGATCAATCAGCCCCAGCATTTT; abundance: few; d_gene: TRBD1; j_gene: TRBJ1-5; v_gene: TRBV5-1
CDR3aa: CASSYRTSGGALAKNIQYF; CDR3nt: TGCGCCAGCAGCTACCGGACTAGCGGGGGGGCCTTAGCCAAAAACATTCAGTACTTC; abundance: .; d_gene: TRBD2; j_gene: TRBJ2-4; v_gene: TRBV5-1
CDR3aa: CASRAGGRTEAFF; CDR3nt: TGTGCCAGCAGGGCGGGGGGTCGGACTGAAGCTTTCTTT; abundance: .; d_gene: .; j_gene: TRBJ1-1; v_gene: TRBV6-4
CDR3aa: CASSLAEARYTF; CDR3nt: TGTGCCAGCAGCTTGGCTGAGGCTCGCTACACCTTC; abundance: .; d_gene: .; j_gene: TRBJ1-2; v_gene: TRBV5-5
CDR3aa: CASSIDRRAGELFF; CDR3nt: TGTGCCAGTAGTATAGATCGGAGGGCCGGGGAGCTGTTTTTT; abundance: .; d_gene: .; j_gene: TRBJ2-2; v_gene: TRBV19